This T cell receptor (beta chain) was observed in a study of blood T cell repertoires in COVID-19. This clone was seen only once. Assay: immunoSEQ multiplex PCR; the TCRdb copy retains only in-frame clones and omits some. The sample yields 250,000 or so clones, roughly 80% seen once. The sample comprised peripheral blood. This receptor was identified in a woman under 30 with acute or convalescent COVID-19.

This CDR3 is CASSQGALNQPQHF. In DNA form, the CDR3 reads TGTGCCAGCAGCCAGGGGGCCTTAAATCAGCCCCAGCATTTT. J is TRBJ1-5 and V is TRBV7-2; 8 nucleotides agree with TRBD1. V lost 5 bases to trimming and J lost 4 bases; unmatched junction nucleotides: 4. Germline CDR1 is SGHTA and CDR2 is FQGNSA. This CDR3 contains 14 residues. The whole variable domain, remainder taken from reference TRBV7-2 and TRBJ1-5, is GAGVSQSPSNKVTEKGKDVELRCDPISGHTALYWYRQSLGQGLEFLIYFQGNSAPDKSGLPSDRFSAERTGGSVSTLTIQRTQQEDSAVYLCASSQGALNQPQHFGDGTRLSIL.